A single sample gave rise to the 17 T cell receptor beta chains below, sequenced in a study of T cell responses to AZD1222 COVID-19 vaccine. Sequenced by immunoSEQ multiplex PCR; TCRdb stores in-frame clones only, minus some. The repertoire holds about 180,000 clones, with 80% to 95% as singletons. This specimen consisted of peripheral blood, obtained 28 days after the second AZD1222 dose. All receptors come from an adult who received the AZD1222 COVID-19 vaccine.

The chain links TRBV5-4 to TRBJ2-7; D not resolved. V lost 1 base and J lost 5, with 4 bases in between. This CDR3 has 11 residues. The germline V gene has CDR1 SGHNT and CDR2 YYREEE (reference sequence). CDR3 sequence: CASSLYNEQYF. CDR3 DNA sequence: TGTGCCAGCAGCTTGTACAACGAGCAGTACTTC.

The chain couples TRBV7-2 to TRBJ2-3; D is uncertain. Trimming took 5 bases from V and 5 from J, leaving 14 bases between them. Germline CDR1 is SGHTA and CDR2 is FQGNSA. There are 14 residues in the CDR3. In DNA, the CDR3 is TGTGCCAGCAGCCTCACGCTGTGGGGAGATACGCAGTATTTT. Amino acid sequence: CASSLTLWGDTQYF.

The chain combines TRBV6-2 or TRBV6-3 with TRBJ2-7, with D possibly TRBD1 on 6 matching bases. V was cut by 4 bases and J by 4 bases, with 11 bases left in between. Germline values: CDR1 MNHEY, CDR2 SVGEGT. The CDR3 is 13 residues long. The CDR3 nucleotides read TGTGCCAGCAGTTGGGACAAGATGTACGAGCAGTACTTC. It yields the protein CASSWDKMYEQYF.

The rearrangement joins TRBV3-1 (or the pseudogene TRBV3-2) to TRBJ2-2; D is perhaps TRBD1 or TRBD2 (5 bases each). V was pared by 4 bases and J by 2 bases, with 11 bases between. Per germline, CDR1 LGHDT and CDR2 YNNKEL (reference sequence). The CDR3 is made up of 15 amino acids. The CDR3 bases are TGTGCCAGCAGCCTTCGGGGACCCAACACCGGGGAGCTGTTTTTT. It is translated as CASSLRGPNTGELFF.

In its sample, this clone was seen a few times. This chain joins TRBV4-3 and TRBJ2-7; 9 bases map to TRBD2. The V segment lost 3 bases and the J segment 2 bases; nucleotides outside the gene matches: 8. Germline CDR1 and CDR2: LGHNA and YSLEER. The CDR3 length is 16 residues. In nucleotides, the CDR3 is TGCGCCAGCAGCCAGGTTGAGGCGGGGGGGACCTACGAGCAGTACTTC. It codes for CASSQVEAGGTYEQYF.

The chain joins TRBV3-1 (or the pseudogene TRBV3-2) to TRBJ2-7; 10 bases line up with TRBD2. The germline V gene encodes CDR1 LGHDT and CDR2 YNNKEL (reference sequence). Germline trimming cut 3 bases from V and 3 bases from J; bases unmatched to any gene: 8. The CDR3 contains 16 residues. CDR3 nucleotide sequence: TGTGCCAGCAGCCAGCTAGCGGGAGAAGGAGTCTACGAGCAGTACTTC. This gives the protein CASSQLAGEGVYEQYF.

The gene calls are TRBV28 and TRBJ1-1; D unclear. Germline V lookup: CDR1 MDHEN, CDR2 SYDVKM. The CDR3 contains 12 residues. Trimming took off 5 bases at V and 10 bases at J, with 14 bases between the two ends. CDR3 residues: CASSTDRRGAFF. For the CDR3, the DNA is TGTGCCAGCAGTACGGACCGTCGGGGAGCTTTCTTT.

This clone was observed once. V is TRBV5-4 and J is TRBJ1-6, with D tentatively TRBD1 (5 bases). Trimming left V 2 bases short and J 0 bases short, with 9 bases between. The CDR3 is 16 residues long. Germline CDR1 reads SGHNT; CDR2 reads YYREEE (reference sequence). CDR3 nucleotide sequence: TGTGCCAGCAGCTTATTAAGGGGCTCCTATAATTCACCCCTCCACTTT. It yields the protein CASSLLRGSYNSPLHF.

The chain employs TRBV3-1 (or the pseudogene TRBV3-2) and TRBJ2-1; D is unclear. This CDR3 has 13 amino acids. Germline CDR1 reads LGHDT; CDR2 reads YNNKEL (reference sequence). The germline V and J ends were trimmed by 0 bases and 9 bases, with 9 bases remaining between them. CDR3 residues: CASSQEAFGEQFF. Here the CDR3 DNA reads TGTGCCAGCAGCCAAGAGGCCTTCGGTGAGCAGTTCTTC.

The V and J genes are TRBV6-5 and TRBJ1-1; 7 bases line up with TRBD1. CDR3 length: 13 residues. Germline CDR1 reads MNHEY; CDR2 reads SVGAGI. V lost 6 bases to trimming and J lost 8 bases; unmatched junction nucleotides: 9. The CDR3 region has the DNA TGTGCCAGCAGCTCAGATCAGGGGGGAGAAGCTTTCTTT. Its translation is CASSSDQGGEAFF.

The rearrangement links TRBV21-1 to TRBJ1-2. TRBV21-1 is labeled a pseudogene. CDR3 length equals 10 residues. For the CDR3, the DNA is TGTGCCAGCAGCATCCCGGGCTACACCTTC. Translated: CASSIPGYTF.

The CDR3 is CASSEDPGLAEAFF. The CDR3 DNA is TGTGCCAGCAGTGAAGATCCGGGCCTTGCTGAAGCTTTCTTT. The V call is TRBV2, the J call TRBJ1-1; D unclear. The CDR3 covers 14 residues. Deletions cut 1 base from V and 6 bases from J, with 12 bases between. Germline CDR1 reads SNHLY; CDR2 reads FYNNEI.

This rearrangement joins TRBV29-1 to TRBJ1-1; TRBD1 is a possible D gene (6 bases). Germline CDR1 and CDR2: SQVTM and ANQGSEA. The ends were cut back, 7 bases at V and 0 bases at J, with 21 bases in the middle. CDR3 length: 16 residues. The DNA of the CDR3 is TGCAGCGCCTTGGGTGGGGGCACGGTTTTGAACACTGAAGCTTTCTTT. This translates into CSALGGGTVLNTEAFF.

The chain couples TRBV19 to TRBJ2-2, with D perhaps TRBD1 or TRBD2 (5 bases each). Germline CDR1 is LNHDA and CDR2 is SQIVND (reference sequence). The CDR3 consists of 16 residues. V dropped 6 bases and J dropped 6 bases, with 20 bases sitting between them. CDR3 amino acids: CASRGPGRVNPGELFF. The CDR3, as DNA: TGTGCCAGTAGGGGACCGGGCAGGGTAAACCCCGGGGAGCTGTTTTTT.

The V gene is TRBV14, the J gene TRBJ2-5; tentative D call: TRBD1 (5 bases). Germline V CDR1 and CDR2: SGHDN, FVKESK. This CDR3 contains 16 residues. V was shortened by 4 bases and J by 4 bases, with 19 bases between the two germline ends. CDR3 nucleotide sequence: TGTGCCAGCAGCCCCAGGTGGAAAGGGGCGGCAGAGACCCAGTACTTC. This translates into CASSPRWKGAAETQYF.

For the CDR3, the DNA is TGTGCCAGAAGAATCGCTGGACAGGGCTATGGCTACACCTTC. Residues: CARRIAGQGYGYTF. The chain combines TRBV2 with TRBJ1-2, with TRBD1 matching 8 bases. Trimming cost V 9 bases and J 4 bases; bases outside gene matches: 10. Per germline, CDR1 SNHLY and CDR2 FYNNEI. The length of the CDR3 is 14 residues.

V is TRBV4-1 and J is TRBJ2-5, with 9 nucleotides matching TRBD2. Germline trimming cut 3 bases from V and 4 bases from J; bases unmatched to any gene: 6. Per germline, CDR1 MGHRA and CDR2 YSYEKL. The CDR3 has 15 residues. This chain's CDR3 is CASSQREGRVETQYF. CDR3 DNA: TGCGCCAGCAGCCAGCGGGAGGGCCGTGTAGAGACCCAGTACTTC.